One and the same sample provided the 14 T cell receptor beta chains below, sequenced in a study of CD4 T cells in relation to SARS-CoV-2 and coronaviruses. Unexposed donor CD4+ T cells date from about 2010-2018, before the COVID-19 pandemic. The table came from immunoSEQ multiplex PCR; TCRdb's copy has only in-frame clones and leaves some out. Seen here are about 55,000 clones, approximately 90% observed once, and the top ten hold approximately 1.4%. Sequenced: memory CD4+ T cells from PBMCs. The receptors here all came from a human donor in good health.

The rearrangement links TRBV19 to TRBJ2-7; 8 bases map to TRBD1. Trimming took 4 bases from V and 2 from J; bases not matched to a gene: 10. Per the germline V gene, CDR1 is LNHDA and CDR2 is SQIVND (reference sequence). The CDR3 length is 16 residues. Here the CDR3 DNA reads TGTGCCAGTAGTACCCCCGGACAGGGTCATACCTACGAGCAGTACTTC. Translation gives CASSTPGQGHTYEQYF.

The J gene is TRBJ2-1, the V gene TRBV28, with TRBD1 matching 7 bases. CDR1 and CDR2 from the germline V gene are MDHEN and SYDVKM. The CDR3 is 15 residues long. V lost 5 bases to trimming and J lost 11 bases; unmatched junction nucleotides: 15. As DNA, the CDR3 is TGTGCCAGCAGTAGCCGGGACAGCCCTTCGCAAAAGCAGTTCTTC. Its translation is CASSSRDSPSQKQFF. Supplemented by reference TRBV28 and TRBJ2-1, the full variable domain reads DVKVTQSSRYLVKRTGEKVFLECVQDMDHENMFWYRQDPGLGLRLIYFSYDVKMKEKGDIPEGYSVSREKKERFSLILESASTNQTSMYLCASSSRDSPSQKQFFGPGTRLTVL.

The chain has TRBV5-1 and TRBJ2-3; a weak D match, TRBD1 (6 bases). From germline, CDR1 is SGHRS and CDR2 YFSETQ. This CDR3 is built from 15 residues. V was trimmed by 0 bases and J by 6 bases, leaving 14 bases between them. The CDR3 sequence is CASSLGTPTGDTQYF. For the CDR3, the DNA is TGCGCCAGCAGCTTGGGGACTCCCACAGGGGATACGCAGTATTTT.

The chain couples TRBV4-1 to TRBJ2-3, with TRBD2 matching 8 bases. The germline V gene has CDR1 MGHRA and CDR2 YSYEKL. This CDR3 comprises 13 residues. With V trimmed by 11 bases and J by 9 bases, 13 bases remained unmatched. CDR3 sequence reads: CASGLAGGFTQYF. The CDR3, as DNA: TGCGCCTCTGGCCTAGCGGGCGGATTCACGCAGTATTTT.

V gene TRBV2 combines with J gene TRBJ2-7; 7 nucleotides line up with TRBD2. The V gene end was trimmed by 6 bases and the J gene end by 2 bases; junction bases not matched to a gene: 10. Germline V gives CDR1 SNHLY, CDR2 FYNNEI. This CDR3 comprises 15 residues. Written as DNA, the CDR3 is TGTGCCAGCAGGGGGGGGGTGCGGGATCCCTACGAGCAGTACTTC. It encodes CASRGGVRDPYEQYF.

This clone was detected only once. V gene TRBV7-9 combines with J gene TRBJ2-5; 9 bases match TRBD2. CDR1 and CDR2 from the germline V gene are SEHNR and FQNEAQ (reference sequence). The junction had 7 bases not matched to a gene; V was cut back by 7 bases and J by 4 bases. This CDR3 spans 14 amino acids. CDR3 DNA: TGTGCCAGCACCGCCGGGACTAGCCGAGAGACCCAGTACTTC. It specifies CASTAGTSRETQYF.

CDR3 amino acids: CASSHGTGVGDYGYTF. The CDR3, as DNA: TGCGCCAGCAGCCACGGGACAGGGGTTGGAGACTATGGCTACACCTTC. This rearrangement joins TRBV5-1 to TRBJ1-2, with TRBD1 identical over 10 bases. Losses at the gene ends were 4 bases for V and 3 bases for J; bases not matched to a gene: 9. The V gene's germline CDR1 is SGHRS and CDR2 YFSETQ. CDR3 length equals 16 residues. Looking up the rest from reference TRBV5-1 and TRBJ1-2 gives the full variable domain: KAGVTQTPRYLIKTRGQQVTLSCSPISGHRSVSWYQQTPGQGLQFLFEYFSETQRNKGNFPGRFSGRQFSNSRSEMNVSTLELGDSALYLCASSHGTGVGDYGYTFGSGTRLTVV.

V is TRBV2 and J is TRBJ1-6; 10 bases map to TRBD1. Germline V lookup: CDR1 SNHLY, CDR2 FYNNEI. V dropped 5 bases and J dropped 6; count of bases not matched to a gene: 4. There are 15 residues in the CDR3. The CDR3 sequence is CASSRDRGGNSPLHF. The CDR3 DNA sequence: TGTGCCAGCAGTCGGGACAGGGGAGGTAATTCACCCCTCCACTTT.

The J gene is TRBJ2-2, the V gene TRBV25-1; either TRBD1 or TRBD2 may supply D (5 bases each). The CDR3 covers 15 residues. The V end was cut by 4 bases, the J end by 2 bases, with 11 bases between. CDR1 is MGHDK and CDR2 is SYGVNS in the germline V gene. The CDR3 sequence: CASSGPGTNTGELFF. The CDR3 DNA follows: TGTGCCAGCAGTGGCCCGGGGACCAACACCGGGGAGCTGTTTTTT.

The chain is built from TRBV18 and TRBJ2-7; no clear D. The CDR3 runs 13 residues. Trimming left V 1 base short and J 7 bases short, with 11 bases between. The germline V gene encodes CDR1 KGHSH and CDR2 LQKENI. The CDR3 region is CASSPQGGSEQYF. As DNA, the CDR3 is TGTGCCAGCTCACCACAGGGCGGCTCGGAGCAGTACTTC.

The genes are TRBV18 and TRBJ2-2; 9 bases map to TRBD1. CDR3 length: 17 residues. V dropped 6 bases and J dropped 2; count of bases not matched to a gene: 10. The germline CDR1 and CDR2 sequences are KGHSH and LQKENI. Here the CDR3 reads CASSPWGTGGNTGELFF. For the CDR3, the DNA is TGTGCCAGCTCCCCCTGGGGAACAGGGGGCAACACCGGGGAGCTGTTTTTT.

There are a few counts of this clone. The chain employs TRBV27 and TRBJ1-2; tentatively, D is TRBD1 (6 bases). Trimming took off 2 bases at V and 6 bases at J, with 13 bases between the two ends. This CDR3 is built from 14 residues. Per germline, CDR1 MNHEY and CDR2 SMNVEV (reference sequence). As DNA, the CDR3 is TGTGCCAGCAGTTTAAACAGGGTCAGAGATGGCTACACCTTC. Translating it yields CASSLNRVRDGYTF.

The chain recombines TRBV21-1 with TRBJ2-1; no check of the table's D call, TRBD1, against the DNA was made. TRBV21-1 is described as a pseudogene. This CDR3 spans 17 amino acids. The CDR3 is CASSKEGDRVAYNEQFF. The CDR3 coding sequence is TGTGCCAGCAGCAAAGAAGGGGACAGGGTGGCCTACAATGAGCAGTTCTTC.

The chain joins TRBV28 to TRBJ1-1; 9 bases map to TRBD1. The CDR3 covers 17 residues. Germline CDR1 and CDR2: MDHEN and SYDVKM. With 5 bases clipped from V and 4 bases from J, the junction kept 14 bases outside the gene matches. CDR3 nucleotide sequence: TGTGCCAGCAGTCGTGCCGGGCTGGGACAGGGTACCACTGAAGCTTTCTTT. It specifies CASSRAGLGQGTTEAFF.